The 9 T cell receptor beta chains below were found in one sample sequenced in a study of T cell repertoires in cytomegalovirus infection. TCRdb reprocessed the reads with MiXCR, giving one entry per CDR3 protein. This table has approximately 350,000 distinct CDR3 sequences, roughly 34% appearing once. For these receptors, no antigen is known. The starting material was cultured PBMCs, obtained from culture after CMV antigen stimulation. The receptor source for this set is a human donor in good health (CMV status not recorded). Some clones in this sample may be carry-over from other donors' samples.

This clonotype was picked up one time. The CDR3 here is CASSYSRLAGANEQFF. The CDR3 bases are TGTGCCAGCAGTTACTCACGACTAGCGGGAGCAAATGAGCAGTTCTTC. The chain is built from TRBV6-6 and TRBJ2-1, with 12 bases that match TRBD2. V gave up 0 bases and J gave up 7 bases; unmatched junction bases: 4. The length of the CDR3 is 16 residues. Germline CDR1 reads MNHNY; CDR2 reads SVGAGI (reference sequence).

The gene calls are TRBV30 and TRBJ1-2; D is undetermined. The CDR3 covers 14 residues. From germline, CDR1 is GTSNPN and CDR2 SVGIG (reference sequence). Trimming left V 3 bases short and J 4 bases short, with 15 bases between. CDR3 protein: CAWSDLGYFYGYTF. In nucleotides, the CDR3 is TGTGCCTGGAGCGACCTGGGGTACTTCTATGGCTACACCTTC.

The chain couples TRBV7-8 to TRBJ2-7; no reliable D call. The CDR3 is 12 amino acids. Between the trimmed V and J ends, which lost 0 bases and 6 bases, there was a span of 6 bases. Germline CDR1 reads SGHVS; CDR2 reads FQNEAQ. In DNA, the CDR3 is TGTGCCAGCAGCTTAGCACCGACCGAGCAGTACGTC. It yields the protein CASSLAPTEQYV.

This clonotype was seen more than once but under ten times. The chain employs TRBV18 and TRBJ1-1; no definite D call. The CDR3 has 14 amino acids. Germline CDR1 and CDR2: KGHSH and LQKENI. The ends were cut back, 2 bases at V and 1 base at J, with 8 bases in the middle. The chain's CDR3 is CASSPAIQNTEAFF. The DNA for the CDR3 is TGTGCCAGCTCACCAGCTATACAGAACACTGAAGCTTTCTTT.

The V call is TRBV7-2, the J call TRBJ2-3; D ambiguous. In germline, CDR1 is SGHTA, CDR2 FQGNSA. V lost 5 bases, J lost 2 bases, and 17 bases lay in between. CDR3 length: 16 amino acids. For the CDR3, the DNA is TGTGCCAGCAGCCCCCCTGGCCCCAGAATCACAGATACGCAGTATTTT. This translates into CASSPPGPRITDTQYF.

The J gene is TRBJ2-7, the V gene TRBV7-9, with D uncertain. V lost 1 base, J lost 5 bases, and 12 bases lay in between. CDR1 is SEHNR, CDR2 FQNEAQ, per germline (reference sequence). The CDR3 is made up of 14 amino acids. CDR3 bases: TGTGCCAGCAGCTTAGGGGTCAGAGATAACGAGCAGTACTTC. This gives the protein CASSLGVRDNEQYF.

This sequence joins TRBV28 and TRBJ2-1, with TRBD2 matching 8 bases. In germline, CDR1 is MDHEN, CDR2 SYDVKM. The CDR3 runs 15 residues. V shed 7 bases and J 0 bases; nucleotides not matched to a gene: 5. CDR3 DNA: TGTGCCAGCACCCCTAGCGGGTCCTCCTACAATGAGCAGTTCTTC. Translation gives CASTPSGSSYNEQFF.

The V call is TRBV7-9, the J call TRBJ2-2, with D possibly TRBD1 on 5 matching bases. Germline V lookup: CDR1 SEHNR, CDR2 FQNEAQ (reference sequence). CDR3 length equals 17 residues. Trimming stripped 3 bases from V and 0 bases from J, with 14 bases between. CDR3 sequence (DNA): TGTGCCAGCAGCTTCGGTCAGGGCCTAACGAACACCGGGGAGCTGTTTTTT. As protein: CASSFGQGLTNTGELFF.

The chain links TRBV28 to TRBJ1-2, with unresolved D. CDR3 length: 14 amino acids. Germline CDR1 is MDHEN and CDR2 is SYDVKM. The V end was cut by 2 bases, the J end by 0 bases, with 7 bases between. CDR3 nucleotides: TGTGCCAGCAGTTTAAAGCCAGCTAACTATGGCTACACCTTC. Its protein is CASSLKPANYGYTF.